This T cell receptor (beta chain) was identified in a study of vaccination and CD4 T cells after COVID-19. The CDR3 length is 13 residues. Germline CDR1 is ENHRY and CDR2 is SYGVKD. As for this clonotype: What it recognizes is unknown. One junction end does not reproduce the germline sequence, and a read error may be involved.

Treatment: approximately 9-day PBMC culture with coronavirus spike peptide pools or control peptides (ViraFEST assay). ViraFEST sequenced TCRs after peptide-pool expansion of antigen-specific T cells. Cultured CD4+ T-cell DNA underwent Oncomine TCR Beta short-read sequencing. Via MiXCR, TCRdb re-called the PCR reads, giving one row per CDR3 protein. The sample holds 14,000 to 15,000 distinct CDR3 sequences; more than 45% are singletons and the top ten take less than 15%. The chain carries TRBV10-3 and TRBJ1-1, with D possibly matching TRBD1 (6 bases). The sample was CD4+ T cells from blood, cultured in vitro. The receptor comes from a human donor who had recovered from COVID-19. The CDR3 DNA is TGTGCCATCAGGGACAGAGGAGGGACTGGAGCTTTCTTT. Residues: CAIRDRGGTGAFF.